The T cell receptor beta chain described here comes from a study of blood T cell repertoires in COVID-19 (dated by TCRdb to 2019 to 2021). For context, the study as a whole: Samples covering the acute and convalescent phases of COVID-19 were provided by collaborators in the United States, Italy and Spain. The prospective study material was composed of cDNA or gDNA derived from T cells, B-cell-depleted T cells, or PBMCs. Deeply sampled blood TCRbeta repertoires from subjects exposed to, actively infected with, or recovered from COVID-19 were included in the dataset. The repertoires were released in a freely available public database intended as a resource for research on the immune response to SARS-CoV-2. The samples were drawn from the first 160 participants of the ongoing ImmuneRACE study and from over 950 subjects provided by 6 global collaborators. The sample metadata nearly always contained a de-identified subject ID, COVID-19 status, age in years and sex. HLA class I and class II types, where available, came from metadata supplied by the sample provider rather than from assay-based typing.

The CDR3 numbers 16 residues from cysteine through phenylalanine. Only the CDR3 DNA stays, 48 bases, in frame from base 1. The germline V and J ends show losses of 1 base and 4 bases respectively, and no gene match explains 9 bases of the junction. As encoded in the germline V gene, CDR1 is MGHRA while CDR2 is YSYEKL. Worth noting for this clone: Which antigen it targets is not known. Base qualities are not provided; no much larger clone lies one nucleotide away.

TCRbeta CDR3 regions were amplified from genomic DNA using the immunoSEQ Assay, a bias-controlled multiplex PCR. The paper's data handling went like this. The number of nucleated cells in each sample was estimated by amplification of reference gene primers within the assay. Sequence reads were collapsed and filtered to measure the absolute abundance of every unique TCRbeta CDR3 rearrangement. For each sample, productive Simpson clonality was calculated as the square root of Simpson's diversity index over productive rearrangements. The source is immuneACCESS, and TCRdb retained only in-frame sequences with V and J called. Part of the clones is not carried over; for the studies checked, unresolved V genes explain less than half of this, and the remainder is unexplained. That table gives V, J and clone size, and the DNA gave D and trimming. The sample records roughly 330,000 clones, over 75% of which are singletons. The ten largest clonotypes hold over 4% of the sample.

Participants in the prospective study were enrolled through a virtual design, were aged roughly 18 to 95 years, and lived in about two dozen United States geographic areas. Cohort assignment in the prospective study relied on participant-reported clinical history from a screening survey and a study questionnaire. ImmuneRACE Cohort 3 recovered participants were defined by two consecutive negative NP/OP PCR tests, healthcare professional clearance, or symptom resolution. Mobile phlebotomists in the prospective study collected whole blood, serum and a nasopharyngeal or oropharyngeal swab from every participant. Prospective study participants could optionally give additional blood draws and questionnaires over an approximately two-month period. Before DNA extraction, blood samples from the prospective study were shipped at room temperature or frozen. The paper as a whole reports these results and caveats: The quantity of clinical and demographic metadata differed by source and by participant and was supplied without curation.

Sequencing was performed on PBMCs or T cells enriched from blood (not recorded which). The V and J segments used are TRBV4-1 and TRBJ1-2; TRBD1 matches 7 bases in the middle. The clonotype comes from a woman between 25 and 40 years old who had recovered from COVID-19. The CDR3 in this case is CASSQGGKGALYGYTF. The nucleotide sequence reads TGCGCCAGCAGCCAAGGGGGTAAGGGGGCCCTCTATGGCTACACCTTC.